The 20 T cell receptor beta chains presented below share a single source sample, sequenced in a study of T cells after yellow fever vaccination (dated by TCRdb to the late 2010s). The treatment or condition label for this specimen denotes: live attenuated yellow fever vaccine strain. Receptors were amplified or captured by 5' RACE. Data came from an Illumina NovaSeq 6000. The public reads were reanalyzed by TCRdb: fastp trimming at Q25, MiXCR alignment, in-frame beta chains only. Each record represents a unique CDR3 protein, reported with the most common genes and DNA among its rows. This sample has around 250,000 distinct CDR3 sequences in its table, and 5.2% of those were observed once. The ten most abundant clones make up about 3.5% of the sample. The material sequenced was CD4+ T cells sorted from PBMCs, taken on the day of the yellow fever booster vaccination. These receptors were obtained from a man between 18 and 29 years old who received the YFV17D yellow fever vaccine.

This clonotype was counted ten times or more. The chain has TRBV24-1 and TRBJ2-1; 8 nucleotides align to TRBD1. The CDR3 loop spans 16 amino acids. V was pared by 3 bases and J by 0 bases, with 3 bases of the junction left unmatched. Germline loops: CDR1 KGHDR, CDR2 SFDVKD. CDR3 in amino acids: CATSDTTGGSYNEQFF. The DNA for the CDR3 is TGTGCCACCAGTGATACCACAGGGGGCTCCTACAATGAGCAGTTCTTC.

The chain links TRBV12-3 or TRBV12-4 to TRBJ2-3, with D hard to call. CDR3 size: 8 residues. The CDR3 region has the DNA TGTGCTAGCCGGGCGCAGTATTTT. Protein sequence: CASRAQYF.

The J gene is TRBJ2-7, the V gene TRBV6-5, with D perhaps TRBD1 (6 bases). CDR1 is MNHEY and CDR2 is SVGAGI in the germline V gene. The CDR3 is 14 residues long. The V and J ends lost 2 bases and 2 bases respectively, with 10 bases between them. CDR3 amino acids: CASSYRDKTYEQYF. CDR3 nucleotides: TGTGCCAGCAGTTACCGGGACAAAACCTACGAGCAGTACTTC.

This clonotype turned up a few times. The gene calls are TRBV9 and TRBJ2-5; 7 nucleotides agree with TRBD1. The germline V gene has CDR1 SGDLS and CDR2 YYNGEE. The CDR3 runs 14 residues. The ends lost 4 bases at V and 0 bases at J; junction bases unmatched: 3. CDR3 region: CASSKGGHQETQYF. The CDR3 nucleotides are TGTGCCAGCAGCAAAGGGGGCCACCAAGAGACCCAGTACTTC.

This chain connects TRBV3-1 to TRBJ2-1; TRBD1 aligns across 9 bases. CDR1 LGHDT and CDR2 YNNKEL come from the germline V gene (reference sequence). Trimming cost V 3 bases and J 4 bases; bases outside gene matches: 10. The CDR3 has 17 amino acids. The CDR3 nucleotides read TGTGCCAGCAGCCATTTAGCCGGGACAGGGATATACAATGAGCAGTTCTTC. Its translation: CASSHLAGTGIYNEQFF.

This clonotype was counted a few times. The chain links TRBV6-2 or TRBV6-3 to TRBJ2-7, with 7 bases fitting TRBD1. V was clipped by 4 bases and J by 3 bases; unmatched bases: 9. Germline CDR1 and CDR2: MNHEY and SVGEGT. The CDR3 totals 15 residues. CDR3 in DNA: TGTGCCAGCAGTTTAGGGGATGACAGGGACTACGAGCAGTACGTC. Its translation is CASSLGDDRDYEQYV.

This clonotype showed up just a few times. V gene TRBV4-1 combines with J gene TRBJ2-2; 7 nucleotides agree with TRBD2. V lost 2 bases, J lost 9 bases, and 3 bases stayed unmatched. Germline V gene data show CDR1 as MGHRA and CDR2 as YSYEKL. This CDR3 has 13 residues. In DNA form, the CDR3 reads TGCGCCAGCAGCCAACCAGCGGGAAGGGAGCTGTTTTTT. Protein sequence: CASSQPAGRELFF.

This clonotype was seen at least ten times. The genes are TRBV7-2 and TRBJ1-5; D remains ambiguous. The CDR3 has 13 amino acids. Trimming pared 1 base from V and 3 bases from J, leaving 4 bases between. The germline CDR1 and CDR2 sequences are SGHTA and FQGNSA. This CDR3 is CASSLDHNQPQHF. CDR3 coding DNA: TGTGCCAGCAGCTTAGACCACAATCAGCCCCAGCATTTT.

This clonotype was observed at least ten times. At one of its ends the junction is not consistent with the germline gene, which may arise from a read error. J is TRBJ2-5 and V is TRBV7-7, with 10 bases identical to TRBD2. CDR1 is SSHAT and CDR2 is FNYEAQ in the germline V gene (reference sequence). The CDR3 contains 15 residues. The CDR3 nucleotides read TGTGCTAGCAGCTTACTAGCGGGGCCCCAAGAGACCCAGTACTTC. Translation gives CASSLLAGPQETQYF.

The genes are TRBV5-1 and TRBJ1-1, with 7 bases fitting TRBD1. The CDR3 has 14 amino acids. Germline assignment: CDR1 SGHRS and CDR2 YFSETQ. Trimming took 4 bases from V and 5 from J; bases not matched to a gene: 8. CDR3 nucleotide sequence: TGCGCCAGCAGCCTGACAGGGCTAAAAACTGAAGCTTTCTTT. It encodes CASSLTGLKTEAFF.

This chain joins TRBV7-2 and TRBJ2-7; maybe TRBD1 (6 bases). The CDR3 runs 15 residues. Germline V gene lookup returns CDR1 SGHTA and CDR2 FQGNSA. Trimming left V 1 base short and J 4 bases short, with 14 bases between. The CDR3 sequence is CASSLVGRGVYEQYF. CDR3 DNA sequence: TGTGCCAGCAGCTTAGTTGGCAGGGGAGTATACGAGCAGTACTTC.

This clonotype came up a few times. This chain joins TRBV5-1 and TRBJ1-1, with D maybe TRBD1 (5 bases). CDR3 length: 15 amino acids. Germline lookup yields CDR1 SGHRS and CDR2 YFSETQ. Trimming shortened V by 4 bases and J by 3 bases, and 16 bases separated the two germline ends. CDR3 DNA sequence: TGCGCCAGCAGCCGCTTGCGGGGGACGGACACTGAAGCTTTCTTT. It codes for CASSRLRGTDTEAFF.

This clonotype was counted ten times or more. J is TRBJ2-7 and V is TRBV7-3; D unresolved. CDR1 and CDR2 (germline): SGHTA, FQGTGA. The CDR3 has 14 amino acids. Trimming left V 2 bases short and J 3 bases short, with 11 bases between. The CDR3 protein is CASSLRPPHYEQYV. Written as DNA, the CDR3 is TGTGCCAGCAGCTTACGGCCCCCCCACTACGAGCAGTACGTC.

This clonotype was seen a handful of times. The V call is TRBV28, the J call TRBJ1-1; no reliable D call. The germline CDR1 and CDR2 sequences are MDHEN and SYDVKM. Deletions cut 5 bases from V and 1 base from J, with 11 bases between. There are 14 residues in the CDR3. The CDR3 DNA is TGTGCCAGCAGTACCGCCGGACGGAACACTGAAGCTTTCTTT. As protein: CASSTAGRNTEAFF.

CDR3 sequence reads: CASSFLGADHNEQFF. In DNA, the CDR3 is TGTGCCAGCAGCTTTTTGGGAGCCGACCACAATGAGCAGTTCTTC. V is TRBV5-6 and J is TRBJ2-1, with D tentatively TRBD2 (5 bases). V was clipped by 2 bases and J by 5 bases, with 14 bases between them. CDR3 length: 15 residues. CDR1 is SGHDT, CDR2 YYEEEE, per germline.

This clonotype was recorded a few times. The J gene is TRBJ1-1, the V gene TRBV10-2; TRBD1 matches 7 bases. This CDR3 comprises 14 residues. V lost 3 bases and J lost 4; bases outside the gene matches: 5. Germline CDR1 reads WSHSY; CDR2 reads SAAADI. The CDR3 nucleotides read TGCGCCAGCAGTGATGGGGCAGGGGGCACTGAAGCTTTCTTT. This gives the protein CASSDGAGGTEAFF.

This clonotype was observed at least ten times. V usage is TRBV4-3 and J usage is TRBJ2-7, with a possible D match to TRBD1 (5 bases). Germline V gene sequence: CDR1 LGHNA, CDR2 YSLEER. This CDR3 has 14 amino acids. V was trimmed by 1 base and J by 0 bases, leaving 7 bases between them. The CDR3 reads CASSQVTDSYEQYF. Here the CDR3 DNA reads TGCGCCAGCAGCCAAGTGACAGACTCCTACGAGCAGTACTTC.

This chain's CDR3 is CSARESYRERQPQHF. CDR3 in DNA: TGCAGTGCTAGAGAATCATACAGGGAACGGCAGCCCCAGCATTTT. The chain carries TRBV20-1 and TRBJ1-5, with D possibly matching TRBD1 (6 bases). Germline CDR1 is DFQATT and CDR2 is SNEGSKA (reference sequence). Between the trimmed V and J ends, which lost 0 bases and 7 bases, there was a span of 16 bases. CDR3 length: 15 amino acids.

This clonotype was seen ten or more times. The chain recombines TRBV7-2 with TRBJ2-3; the D call may be TRBD1 or TRBD2 (5 bases each). V gave up 2 bases and J gave up 0 bases, with 9 bases separating them. This CDR3 spans 15 amino acids. Germline CDR1 and CDR2: SGHTA and FQGNSA. The chain's CDR3 is CASSLRDGSTDTQYF. DNA for the CDR3: TGTGCCAGCAGCTTAAGGGACGGAAGCACAGATACGCAGTATTTT.

This clonotype was recorded many times. The V and J genes are TRBV11-1 and TRBJ2-3, with TRBD2 identical over 8 bases. CDR1 is SGHAT and CDR2 is FQDESV in the germline V gene (reference sequence). V dropped 3 bases and J dropped 9; count of bases not matched to a gene: 11. The CDR3 length is 15 residues. The CDR3 region has the DNA TGTGCCAGCAGCTTCGGGACTAGTCGCATTGGGACGCAGTATTTT. This codes for CASSFGTSRIGTQYF.